Listed here is a single T cell receptor (beta chain). These data come from a study of T-cell reconstitution after alpha-beta-depleted transplantation in children. The V end was cut by 1 base, the J end by 0 bases, with 4 bases between. Germline-derived CDR1 and CDR2 are DFQATT and SNEGSKA (reference sequence). The CDR3 covers 12 residues. Molecular barcoding with unique molecular identifiers was used for the TCRbeta library. MiXCR was run by TCRdb on the PCR reads, yielding one entry per CDR3 protein. The data hold about 480,000 distinct CDR3 sequences, with under 15% observed a single time. The sequences come from PBMCs from the stem cell graft donor, collected from the stem cell graft. This chain uses TRBV20-1 with TRBJ2-7; D is uncertain. This receptor was identified in a human donor who donated a stem cell graft to a child with combined immunodeficiency. The CDR3, as DNA: TGCAGTGCTAGAGGCTACTCCTACGAGCAGTACTTC. It is translated as CSARGYSYEQYF.